The 28 T cell receptor beta chains below come from one sample, sequenced in a study of T cell repertoires in cytomegalovirus infection. In TCRdb, the reads were re-called with MiXCR into one record per CDR3 protein. The sample holds roughly 700,000 distinct CDR3 sequences, 30% to 35% seen once. These receptors are not linked to any known antigen. The sequencing used cultured PBMCs, collected from culture after CMV antigen stimulation. Receptors were obtained from a human donor in good health (CMV status not recorded). Some clones in this sample may be carry-over from other donors' samples.

Many counts were recorded for this clonotype. The J gene is TRBJ2-5, the V gene TRBV7-2; D could derive from TRBD1 or TRBD2 (6 bases each). CDR1 SGHTA and CDR2 FQGNSA come from the germline V gene. Trimming took off 5 bases at V and 5 bases at J, with 12 bases between the two ends. The CDR3 extends over 13 amino acids. CDR3 sequence reads: CASSPRRGETQYF. CDR3 nucleotide sequence: TGTGCCAGCAGCCCTCGGAGGGGGGAGACCCAGTACTTC.

This clonotype appeared a few times. The CDR3 nucleotides read TGCAGCGTTGAAGTTTGGGACAGACAAGAGACCCAGTACTTC. It codes for CSVEVWDRQETQYF. The rearrangement joins TRBV29-1 to TRBJ2-5; 7 nucleotides agree with TRBD1. CDR1 and CDR2 (germline): SQVTM, ANQGSEA. The CDR3 totals 14 residues. V lost 1 base to trimming and J lost 2 bases; unmatched junction nucleotides: 4.

V and J are TRBV7-4 and TRBJ2-6; D ambiguous. The CDR3 runs 15 residues. Trimming pared 3 bases from V and 0 bases from J, leaving 6 bases between. Germline V gene lookup returns CDR1 SGHVT and CDR2 SQSDAQ. CDR3 region: CASSFGPSGANVLTF. CDR3 nucleotides: TGTGCCAGCAGCTTTGGTCCCTCTGGGGCCAACGTCCTGACTTTC.

The J gene is TRBJ1-2, the V gene TRBV5-1; D perhaps matches TRBD1 (5 bases). The V end lost 5 bases, the J end lost 8 bases, and 16 bases lay between the germline ends. From germline, CDR1 is SGHRS and CDR2 YFSETQ. There are 13 residues in the CDR3. Written as DNA, the CDR3 is TGCGCCAGCAGTCCAACGGGGGACTGGGGCTACACCTTC. Translated: CASSPTGDWGYTF. The full variable domain, completed using reference TRBV5-1 and TRBJ1-2, is KAGVTQTPRYLIKTRGQQVTLSCSPISGHRSVSWYQQTPGQGLQFLFEYFSETQRNKGNFPGRFSGRQFSNSRSEMNVSTLELGDSALYLCASSPTGDWGYTFGSGTRLTVV.

This clonotype was seen only a few times. The chain has TRBV28 and TRBJ2-3, with D unresolved. Trimming left V 6 bases short and J 3 bases short, with 10 bases between. The CDR3 contains 13 residues. CDR1 MDHEN and CDR2 SYDVKM come from the germline V gene. This chain's CDR3 is CASSQPVTDTQYF. The CDR3 region has the DNA TGTGCCAGCAGCCAACCCGTAACAGATACGCAGTATTTT.

As for this clonotype: The DNA is left out, because the CDR3 cannot be placed on it with certainty; the CDR3 is given as TCRdb lists it. V gene TRBV7-2 combines with J gene TRBJ2-6; the table names TRBD1, a call not compared with the DNA. Germline CDR1 and CDR2: SGHTA and FQGNSA. The CDR3 comprises 15 residues, both ends counted. CDR3 residues: CASSLVGTGANVQTF.

J is TRBJ2-1 and V is TRBV7-9, with TRBD1 as a possible D gene (6 bases). Germline CDR1 and CDR2: SEHNR and FQNEAQ (reference sequence). V dropped 4 bases and J dropped 4 bases, with 17 bases sitting between them. This CDR3 is built from 16 residues. CDR3: CASSSKGGGQYNEQFF. CDR3 coding DNA: TGTGCCAGCAGCTCGAAGGGTGGCGGACAGTACAATGAGCAGTTCTTC.

This chain uses TRBV6-6 with TRBJ1-6; tentatively, D is TRBD1 (5 bases). V dropped 6 bases and J dropped 5 bases, with 20 bases sitting between them. Per germline, CDR1 MNHNY and CDR2 SVGAGI (reference sequence). The CDR3 has 17 residues. The CDR3 region has the DNA TGTGCCAGCAGGGGGAGGAGGCAGGGCGAAGATAATTCACCCCTCCACTTT. Translating it yields CASRGRRQGEDNSPLHF.

Only a few counts were recorded for this clonotype. This chain uses TRBV6-2 or TRBV6-3 with TRBJ2-5, with D tentatively TRBD1 (6 bases). Germline assignment: CDR1 MNHEY and CDR2 SVGEGT. V lost 2 bases, J lost 5 bases, and 21 bases lay in between. CDR3 length equals 17 residues. CDR3 residues: CASSYELGGKSWETQYF. CDR3 nucleotides: TGTGCCAGCAGTTACGAGCTTGGGGGCAAGAGCTGGGAGACCCAGTACTTC.

The chain couples TRBV5-4 to TRBJ2-5; D call uncertain. V was trimmed by 0 bases and J by 2 bases, leaving 14 bases between them. This CDR3 spans 16 amino acids. Germline CDR1 and CDR2: SGHNT and YYREEE (reference sequence). CDR3: CASSLAETLPQETQYF. DNA for the CDR3: TGTGCCAGCAGCTTGGCCGAGACTTTACCTCAAGAGACCCAGTACTTC.

This clonotype occurred many times. The chain carries TRBV7-2 and TRBJ2-7, with D possibly matching TRBD2 (6 bases). Germline values: CDR1 SGHTA, CDR2 FQGNSA. This CDR3 is built from 15 residues. Trimming took off 5 bases at V and 0 bases at J, with 14 bases between the two ends. The CDR3 sequence is CASSTRGAPSYEQYF. CDR3 bases: TGTGCCAGCAGCACCCGCGGGGCGCCCTCCTACGAGCAGTACTTC.

This clonotype was seen at least ten times. The V gene is TRBV7-2, the J gene TRBJ2-7, with unresolved D. The CDR3 length is 14 residues. V lost 5 bases and J 2 bases, leaving 13 bases between the germline ends. Germline CDR1 SGHTA, CDR2 FQGNSA. CDR3 sequence reads: CASSLRSAAYEQYF. The CDR3 region has the DNA TGTGCCAGCAGCCTTCGTTCCGCGGCCTACGAGCAGTACTTC.

The chain recombines TRBV24-1 with TRBJ1-5; perhaps TRBD1 as D (6 bases). This CDR3 is built from 17 residues. Germline V lookup: CDR1 KGHDR, CDR2 SFDVKD. V shed 12 bases and J shed 2 bases, with 25 bases lying between them. The DNA for the CDR3 is TGTGCCGTGCCCGGGACATCCCCCTCCGAAGGCAATCAGCCCCAGCATTTT. Protein sequence: CAVPGTSPSEGNQPQHF.

This clonotype was seen ten or more times. The chain is built from TRBV7-2 and TRBJ1-2, with D unresolved. The CDR3 spans 15 residues. With 1 base removed from V and 2 bases from J, the gap between germline ends came to 11 bases. The V gene's germline CDR1 is SGHTA and CDR2 FQGNSA. The CDR3 here is CASSLVSQSNYGYTF. The CDR3 DNA reads as TGTGCCAGCAGCTTAGTAAGCCAATCCAACTATGGCTACACCTTC.

At least ten counts were recorded for this clonotype. The V and J genes are TRBV7-7 and TRBJ2-5, with D unclear. The CDR3 totals 17 residues. V was shortened by 5 bases and J by 7 bases, with 26 bases between the two germline ends. Germline CDR1 is SSHAT and CDR2 is FNYEAQ (reference sequence). This CDR3 reads CASSLRASDPMFGTQYF. The CDR3 DNA is TGTGCCAGCAGCCTTAGGGCCAGCGACCCAATGTTCGGGACCCAGTACTTC.

The chain recombines TRBV12-3 or TRBV12-4 with TRBJ2-1, with D unclear. This CDR3 is built from 16 residues. V was pared by 6 bases and J by 1 base, with 16 bases between. DNA of the CDR3: TGTGCCAGCAGCAAACGGACGGCCGTTTCCTACAATGAGCAGTTCTTC. It yields the protein CASSKRTAVSYNEQFF.

This clonotype was seen a handful of times. The V call is TRBV10-3, the J call TRBJ2-7, with D possibly being TRBD2 (6 bases). From germline, CDR1 is ENHRY and CDR2 SYGVKD. This CDR3 region has 14 residues. Trimming pared 4 bases from V and 6 bases from J, leaving 16 bases between. DNA for the CDR3: TGTGCCATCAGTGGAAGTGGCCTGGGGGGCGAGCAGTACTTC. Translated: CAISGSGLGGEQYF.

The chain links TRBV20-1 to TRBJ2-5; D is possibly TRBD2 (6 bases). The V end lost 0 bases, the J end lost 4 bases, and 15 bases lay between the germline ends. This CDR3 has 15 amino acids. Germline CDR1 reads DFQATT; CDR2 reads SNEGSKA (reference sequence). CDR3 in amino acids: CSARDVQTRRETQYF. CDR3 nucleotide sequence: TGCAGTGCTAGAGATGTCCAGACTAGACGAGAGACCCAGTACTTC.

The J gene is TRBJ1-2, the V gene TRBV5-1; TRBD1 matches at 9 bases. J gave up 4 bases and V 4 bases, and 5 bases lay outside the gene matches. Germline values: CDR1 SGHRS, CDR2 YFSETQ. The CDR3 is made up of 14 amino acids. CDR3 sequence: CASSAGTGPYGYTF. For the CDR3, the DNA is TGCGCCAGCAGCGCCGGGACAGGGCCCTATGGCTACACCTTC.

The J gene is TRBJ2-7, the V gene TRBV6-6, with D perhaps TRBD1 (5 bases). This CDR3 contains 15 residues. Trimming left V 2 bases short and J 4 bases short, with 15 bases between. Germline V gene sequence: CDR1 MNHNY, CDR2 SVGAGI (reference sequence). CDR3 DNA: TGTGCCAGCAGTTACGGGTATCCGACAGTATACGAGCAGTACTTC. Translating gives CASSYGYPTVYEQYF.

The V and J genes are TRBV2 and TRBJ2-2; possibly TRBD1 for D (5 bases). V dropped 8 bases and J dropped 5 bases, with 12 bases sitting between them. The germline V gene has CDR1 SNHLY and CDR2 FYNNEI. CDR3 length: 13 amino acids. The CDR3, as DNA: TGTGCCAGCCACAGGCTTCTAACCGGGGAGCTGTTTTTT. Protein product: CASHRLLTGELFF.

This clonotype was recorded at least ten times. This sequence joins TRBV7-2 and TRBJ1-4, with a tentative D call TRBD1 (6 bases). The germline V gene has CDR1 SGHTA and CDR2 FQGNSA. V gave up 5 bases and J gave up 2 bases, with 12 bases separating them. The CDR3 is 15 residues long. The CDR3 nucleotides read TGTGCCAGCAGCGCCCACAGGGATACTAATGAAAAACTGTTTTTT. It encodes CASSAHRDTNEKLFF.

This chain connects TRBV6-6 to TRBJ1-1; D is ambiguous. This CDR3 region has 12 residues. The germline V gene encodes CDR1 MNHNY and CDR2 SVGAGI (reference sequence). Trimming took off 6 bases at V and 1 base at J, with 6 bases between the two ends. CDR3 in amino acids: CASRLGNTEAFF. DNA of the CDR3: TGTGCCAGCAGACTAGGGAACACTGAAGCTTTCTTT.

The chain is built from TRBV10-3 and TRBJ2-1; D ambiguous. The germline V gene has CDR1 ENHRY and CDR2 SYGVKD. Trimming shortened V by 2 bases and J by 8 bases, and 13 bases separated the two germline ends. There are 14 residues in the CDR3. CDR3 in DNA: TGTGCCATCAGTGAGCCCCCCCTGGGTCATGAGCAGTTCTTC. This sequence encodes CAISEPPLGHEQFF.

As regards this clonotype: One end of the junction is discordant with germline, which a read error may explain. J is TRBJ1-4 and V is TRBV6-5; TRBD1 might be the D (5 bases). Germline CDR1 is MNHEY and CDR2 is SVGAGI. The CDR3 consists of 15 residues. The CDR3 sequence is CASSYSTGGNEKLFF. CDR3 sequence (DNA): TGTGCTAGCAGTTACTCGACGGGGGGTAATGAAAAACTGTTTTTT.

This clonotype was found a few times. At one boundary the junction diverges from the germline segment, which might be a read error. The chain carries TRBV14 and TRBJ2-7, with 8 bases fitting TRBD2. Germline assignment: CDR1 SGHDN and CDR2 FVKESK. The CDR3 extends over 15 amino acids. The CDR3 here is CASSQALAGGYEQYF. The CDR3 DNA is TGTGCCAGCAGTCAAGCGCTGGCGGGAGGCTACGAGCAGTACTTC. The variable domain in full, completed from reference TRBV14 and TRBJ2-7, reads EAGVTQFPSHSVIEKGQTVTLRCDPISGHDNLYWYRRVMGKEIKFLLHFVKESKQDESGMPNNRFLAERTGGTYSTLKVQPAELEDSGVYFCASSQALAGGYEQYFGPGTRLTVT.

This clonotype showed up just a few times. This CDR3 reads CAMGPGQGAGELFF. DNA of the CDR3: TGTGCCATGGGACCGGGACAGGGGGCCGGGGAGCTGTTTTTT. The V call is TRBV10-3, the J call TRBJ2-2; 11 positions agree with TRBD1. With 9 bases clipped from V and 6 bases from J, the junction kept 6 bases outside the gene matches. Germline CDR1 and CDR2: ENHRY and SYGVKD. This CDR3 spans 14 amino acids.

The V and J genes are TRBV5-4 and TRBJ1-1; D is possibly TRBD1 (5 bases). V was trimmed by 9 bases and J by 5 bases, leaving 8 bases between them. Germline V gives CDR1 SGHNT, CDR2 YYREEE (reference sequence). This CDR3 is built from 10 residues. Here the CDR3 DNA reads TGTGCCATCGGGGGGACTGAAGCTTTCTTT. Translation gives CAIGGTEAFF.